The 10 T cell receptor beta chains reported below all come from one sample, sequenced in a study of beta chain features in type 1 diabetes. Notes on the study in general: Type 1 diabetes patients had moderately but significantly shorter TCRB CDR3s in all four CD4+ subsets.

No cognate antigen is known for these TCRs. Expressed TCRB transcripts were sequenced after all isolated RNA was converted to cDNA. Repertoires were generated with immunoSEQ multiplex PCR, while TCRdb's copy carries only in-frame clones and drops some. The sample gives some 250,000 clones, roughly 13% of which show up once; about 0.018% is in the top ten. The sample consisted of naive CD4+ T cells from blood. The receptors come from a man aged 30 to 45 with type 1 diabetes.

The chain has TRBV5-1 and TRBJ1-1; the match to TRBD1 covers 7 bases. From germline, CDR1 is SGHRS and CDR2 YFSETQ. V lost 6 bases and J lost 2; bases outside the gene matches: 4. The CDR3 sequence is 13 residues long. The CDR3 here is CASNQGDNTEAFF. The CDR3 coding sequence is TGCGCCAGCAATCAGGGGGATAACACTGAAGCTTTCTTT.

This rearrangement joins TRBV10-3 to TRBJ1-6; no clear D gene. Germline CDR1 is ENHRY and CDR2 is SYGVKD. Trimming removed 7 bases at V and 6 bases at J, with 13 bases between. The CDR3 spans 14 residues. CDR3 amino acids: CAITQEGSNSPLHF. CDR3 bases: TGTGCCATCACTCAGGAGGGCTCTAATTCACCCCTCCACTTT.

The chain joins TRBV5-1 to TRBJ2-1; 11 nucleotides agree with TRBD1. J lost 6 bases, V lost 6 bases, and 2 bases had no gene match. The CDR3 covers 13 residues. The germline CDR1 and CDR2 sequences are SGHRS and YFSETQ. DNA of the CDR3: TGCGCCAGCAAAGGGACAGGGGGCAATGAGCAGTTCTTC. Translated, it gives CASKGTGGNEQFF.

The V call is TRBV6-6, the J call TRBJ2-5; TRBD2 matches at 7 bases. The V gene end was trimmed by 8 bases and the J gene end by 3 bases; junction bases not matched to a gene: 3. Germline V gene lookup returns CDR1 MNHNY and CDR2 SVGAGI (reference sequence). The CDR3 has 12 amino acids. CDR3 amino acids: CASRTSEETQYF. The CDR3, as DNA: TGTGCCAGCCGCACTAGCGAAGAGACCCAGTACTTC.

The rearrangement links TRBV6-5 to TRBJ2-5; D may be TRBD1 (6 bases). The germline CDR1 and CDR2 sequences are MNHEY and SVGAGI. Trimming removed 8 bases at V and 5 bases at J, with 15 bases between. The CDR3 is made up of 13 amino acids. The CDR3 protein is CASSRGLLETQYF. Written as DNA, the CDR3 is TGTGCCAGCTCCAGGGGATTACTTGAGACCCAGTACTTC.

The chain employs TRBV29-1 and TRBJ2-7; 7 nucleotides line up with TRBD1. The germline gives CDR1 SQVTM, CDR2 ANQGSEA. J lost 0 bases, V lost 6 bases, and 8 bases had no gene match. The CDR3 loop spans 14 amino acids. The chain's CDR3 is CSVRPDRSSYEQYF. CDR3 DNA: TGCAGCGTACGACCGGACAGGAGCTCCTACGAGCAGTACTTC.

This clone was counted between two and nine times. V usage is TRBV11-2 and J usage is TRBJ2-5; D uncertain. The CDR3 extends over 14 amino acids. The ends were cut back, 2 bases at V and 12 bases at J, with 19 bases in the middle. CDR1 and CDR2 from the germline V gene are SGHAT and FQNNGV. CDR3: CASSLKRPPYYEYF. In nucleotides, the CDR3 is TGTGCCAGCAGCTTAAAACGGCCCCCGTACTATGAGTACTTC.

The chain employs TRBV7-9 and TRBJ2-2; TRBD2 is a possible D gene (6 bases). Germline V gene data show CDR1 as SEHNR and CDR2 as FQNEAQ (reference sequence). This CDR3 is built from 15 residues. V lost 0 bases to trimming and J lost 2 bases, with 7 bases between them. The DNA of the CDR3 is TGTGCCAGCAGCTTAGCGGGGGGTAACACCGGGGAGCTGTTTTTT. Protein: CASSLAGGNTGELFF.

This rearrangement joins TRBV29-1 to TRBJ1-1, with D perhaps TRBD1 (5 bases). The V and J ends lost 6 bases and 7 bases respectively, with 9 bases between them. Germline V CDR1 and CDR2: SQVTM, ANQGSEA. The CDR3 covers 10 residues. The CDR3 here is CSVGGFEAFF. CDR3 DNA sequence: TGCAGCGTGGGGGGGTTTGAAGCTTTCTTT.

The chain carries TRBV6-5 and TRBJ2-3; 7 bases align to TRBD1. V shed 6 bases, J shed 1 base, and the junction held 7 bases outside the gene matches. The CDR3 contains 15 residues. Germline values: CDR1 MNHEY, CDR2 SVGAGI. The CDR3 here is CASSPQGFGTDTQYF. Here the CDR3 DNA reads TGTGCCAGCAGCCCACAGGGGTTTGGCACAGATACGCAGTATTTT.